One and the same sample provided the 10 T cell receptor beta chains below, sequenced in a study of shared clonotypes between healthy human individuals. Libraries were prepared by immunoSEQ multiplex PCR; TCRdb keeps only in-frame clonotypes and omits some of them. The sample contains hundreds of thousands of clones, about 95% of which appear only once. Selected positively for CCR7 and CD45RO-negative, naive CD8 cells excluded terminally differentiated effector memory CD45RA+ cells. Sequenced: naive CD8+ T cells sorted from blood. The receptors were sampled from a young woman in good health.

This clone was observed once. The rearrangement joins TRBV29-1 to TRBJ2-7; TRBD2 matches at 10 bases. The CDR3 is 12 amino acids. Germline CDR1 is SQVTM and CDR2 is ANQGSEA. V trimming: 8 bases; J trimming: 5 bases; junction bases outside the gene matches: 6. The CDR3 loop reads CSILAGDDEQYF. The CDR3 nucleotides read TGCAGCATCCTAGCGGGAGACGACGAGCAGTACTTC.

The chain is built from TRBV28 and TRBJ2-7, with no clear D. The CDR3 has 13 residues. The germline V gene encodes CDR1 MDHEN and CDR2 SYDVKM. Trimming cost V 6 bases and J 3 bases, with 12 bases left between them. For the CDR3, the DNA is TGTGCCAGCAGCTGGGGTCAGGACTACGAGCAGTACTTC. Amino acid sequence: CASSWGQDYEQYF.

This chain connects TRBV21-1 to TRBJ2-7; the table assigns TRBD1, which was not confirmed against the DNA. TRBV21-1 is a known pseudogene. CDR3 length equals 14 residues. This chain's CDR3 is CASTSGHDPYEQYF. CDR3 nucleotides: TGTGCCAGCACCTCTGGACACGATCCTTACGAGCAGTACTTC.

Note on this clone: The sample has other DNA sequences that encode this CDR3 too. J is TRBJ1-2 and V is TRBV9; D unresolved. V was clipped by 0 bases and J by 7 bases, with 7 bases between them. The CDR3 sequence is 12 residues long. Germline assignment: CDR1 SGDLS and CDR2 YYNGEE. The CDR3 here is CASSVGVGGYTF. CDR3 sequence (DNA): TGTGCCAGCAGCGTAGGTGTTGGTGGCTACACCTTC.

The chain has TRBV7-9 and TRBJ2-1; 10 bases agree with TRBD2. Germline CDR1 SEHNR, CDR2 FQNEAQ (reference sequence). There are 15 residues in the CDR3. Trimming removed 4 bases from V and 8 bases from J; junction bases left unmatched: 8. The CDR3 sequence: CASSSRLAGVDEQFF. The CDR3 nucleotides are TGTGCCAGCAGCTCTAGGCTAGCGGGAGTCGATGAGCAGTTCTTC.

This clone showed up just once. The chain employs TRBV10-2 and TRBJ1-1; TRBD1 matches at 10 bases. The V gene end was trimmed by 5 bases and the J gene end by 2 bases; junction bases not matched to a gene: 8. Germline loops: CDR1 WSHSY, CDR2 SAAADI. This CDR3 spans 16 amino acids. In DNA, the CDR3 is TGCGCCAGCAGTCCCGGGACAGGGGACCTAAACACTGAAGCTTTCTTT. This encodes CASSPGTGDLNTEAFF.

The rearrangement uses TRBV9 and TRBJ2-7; D is possibly TRBD1 (6 bases). The CDR3 has 15 residues. Deletions cut 3 bases from V and 5 bases from J, with 18 bases between. Germline CDR1 SGDLS, CDR2 YYNGEE. CDR3 in amino acids: CASSASSGTKNEQYF. CDR3 in DNA: TGTGCCAGCAGCGCATCATCCGGGACAAAGAACGAGCAGTACTTC.

The V gene is TRBV14, the J gene TRBJ2-1; D gene ambiguous. V was shortened by 5 bases and J by 9 bases, with 8 bases between the two germline ends. The CDR3 has 11 residues. Looked up from germline, CDR1 is SGHDN and CDR2 is FVKESK. The CDR3 DNA reads TGTGCCAGCAGCGTCAGTAGTGAGCAGTTCTTC. Residues: CASSVSSEQFF.

The gene calls are TRBV5-1 and TRBJ1-2; D not resolved. The CDR3 is 16 residues long. V was trimmed by 8 bases and J by 1 base, leaving 21 bases between them. Germline V gives CDR1 SGHRS, CDR2 YFSETQ. CDR3 region: CARTAVEGKVNYGYTF. The CDR3 DNA reads as TGCGCCAGGACCGCCGTAGAAGGGAAGGTTAACTATGGCTACACCTTC.

The chain is built from TRBV19 and TRBJ2-5; either TRBD1 or TRBD2 may fit D (5 bases each). The J call is doubtful: the DNA matches TRBJ2-7 better. There are 14 residues in the CDR3. Germline CDR1 and CDR2: LNHDA and SQIVND (reference sequence). CDR3 coding DNA: TGTGCCAGTAGTCGGGACGGTCTCTCCTACGAGCAGTACTTC. It encodes CASSRDGLSYEQYF.